This T cell receptor (beta chain) was recovered during a study of beta chain features in type 1 diabetes. V lost 0 bases and J 5 bases, leaving 14 bases between the germline ends. There are 15 residues in the CDR3. CDR1 and CDR2 (germline): SGDLS, YYNGEE. Expressed TCRB transcripts were sequenced because the isolated RNA had all been reverse transcribed beforehand. TCRdb's table, derived via immunoSEQ multiplex PCR, lists solely in-frame clones and lacks some. The sample contains 400,000 to 600,000 clones, 30% of which appear only once. This TCR derives from a man younger than 35 in good health. This rearrangement joins TRBV9 to TRBJ1-1; the D is unclear. Sample: naive CD4+ T cells from blood. In DNA, the CDR3 is TGTGCCAGCAGCGTAGTGGGAGGGCTTTTGACTGAAGCTTTCTTT. Translated: CASSVVGGLLTEAFF.